A single TCR beta chain is shown here with its context. No antigen is known for it. As it was prepared, the TCRbeta library received unique molecular identifiers. MiXCR, applied by TCRdb to the PCR reads, yields one record per CDR3 protein. Here the sample spans about 250,000 distinct CDR3 sequences, about 24% being singletons. This sample stems from a study of T-cell reconstitution after alpha-beta-depleted transplantation in children. Study-wide findings and caveats: Alpha-beta T cells present about two months after transplant were reported to originate from several hundred expanded graft clones. Surviving recipient T cells and thymic progenitors underlay high day-60 TCRbeta diversity in some patients. T cells produced anew were the main source of T-cell counts and diversity one year after transplant.

The CDR3 is 16 amino acids. Germline lookup yields CDR1 SGHRS and CDR2 YFSETQ. The junction had 6 bases not matched to a gene; V was cut back by 1 base and J by 4 bases. The sequencing used PBMCs, mostly from graft donor cells, collected 360 days after TCRalphabeta/CD19-depleted stem cell transplant. The receptor was isolated from a female patient aged 2-9 years who had a stem cell transplant for congenital amegakaryocytic thrombocytopenia, so the T cells may come from the graft donor. V is TRBV5-1 and J is TRBJ2-7, with 12 bases matching TRBD2. The CDR3 loop reads CASSLTRTSGMYEQYF. The CDR3, as DNA: TGCGCCAGCAGCTTGACCCGGACTAGCGGGATGTACGAGCAGTACTTC.